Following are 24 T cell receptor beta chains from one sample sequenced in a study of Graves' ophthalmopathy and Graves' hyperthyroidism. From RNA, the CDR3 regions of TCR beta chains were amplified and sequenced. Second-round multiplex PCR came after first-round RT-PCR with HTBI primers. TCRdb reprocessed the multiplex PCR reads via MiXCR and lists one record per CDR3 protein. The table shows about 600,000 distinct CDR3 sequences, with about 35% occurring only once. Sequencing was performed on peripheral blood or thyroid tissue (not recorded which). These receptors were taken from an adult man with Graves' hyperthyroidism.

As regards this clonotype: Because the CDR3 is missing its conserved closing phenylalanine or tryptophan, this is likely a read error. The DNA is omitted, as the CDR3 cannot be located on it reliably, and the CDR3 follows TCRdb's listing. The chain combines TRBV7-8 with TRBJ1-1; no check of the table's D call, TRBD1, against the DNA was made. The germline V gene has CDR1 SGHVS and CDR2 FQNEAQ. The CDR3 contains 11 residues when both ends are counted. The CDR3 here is CASSSRPGLAM.

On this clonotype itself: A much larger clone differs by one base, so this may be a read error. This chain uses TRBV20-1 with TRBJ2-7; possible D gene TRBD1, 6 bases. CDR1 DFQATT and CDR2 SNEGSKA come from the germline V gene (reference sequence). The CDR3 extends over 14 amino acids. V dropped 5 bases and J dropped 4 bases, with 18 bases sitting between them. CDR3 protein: CSAGKLTGAYEQYF. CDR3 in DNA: TGCAGTGCTGGTAAGCTGACAGGAGCGTACGAGCAGTACTTC.

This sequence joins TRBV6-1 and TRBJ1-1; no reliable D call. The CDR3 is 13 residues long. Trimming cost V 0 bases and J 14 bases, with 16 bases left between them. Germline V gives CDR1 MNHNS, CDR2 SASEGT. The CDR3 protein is CASSEATAKSQFF. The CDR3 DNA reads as TGTGCCAGCAGTGAAGCGACCGCAAAGAGCCAATTCTTT.

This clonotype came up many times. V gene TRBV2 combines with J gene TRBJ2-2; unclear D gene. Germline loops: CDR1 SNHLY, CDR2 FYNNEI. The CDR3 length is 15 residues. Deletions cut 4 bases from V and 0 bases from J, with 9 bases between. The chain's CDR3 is CASSGTTPNTGELFF. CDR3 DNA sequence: TGTGCCAGCAGTGGAACGACACCGAACACCGGGGAGCTGTTTTTT. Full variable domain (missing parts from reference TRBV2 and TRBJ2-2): EPEVTQTPSHQVTQMGQEVILRCVPISNHLYFYWYRQILGQKVEFLVSFYNNEISEKSEIFDDQFSVERPDGSNFTLKIRSTKLEDSAMYFCASSGTTPNTGELFFGEGSRLTVL.

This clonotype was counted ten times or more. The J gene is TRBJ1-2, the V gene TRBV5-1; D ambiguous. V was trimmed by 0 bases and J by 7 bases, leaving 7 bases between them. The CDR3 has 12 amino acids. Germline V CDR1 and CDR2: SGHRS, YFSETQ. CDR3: CASSLGESGYTF. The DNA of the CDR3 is TGCGCCAGCAGCTTGGGCGAGTCTGGCTACACCTTC. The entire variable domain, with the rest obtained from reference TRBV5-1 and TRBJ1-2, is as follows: KAGVTQTPRYLIKTRGQQVTLSCSPISGHRSVSWYQQTPGQGLQFLFEYFSETQRNKGNFPGRFSGRQFSNSRSEMNVSTLELGDSALYLCASSLGESGYTFGSGTRLTVV.

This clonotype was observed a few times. In DNA, the CDR3 is TGTGCCTGGAGTGTAGGGGAAAACTATGGCTACACCTTC. Amino acid sequence: CAWSVGENYGYTF. V is TRBV30 and J is TRBJ1-2; D might be TRBD1 (5 bases). In germline, CDR1 is GTSNPN, CDR2 SVGIG (reference sequence). The CDR3 is 13 amino acids. The V and J ends lost 0 bases and 2 bases respectively, with 7 bases between them.

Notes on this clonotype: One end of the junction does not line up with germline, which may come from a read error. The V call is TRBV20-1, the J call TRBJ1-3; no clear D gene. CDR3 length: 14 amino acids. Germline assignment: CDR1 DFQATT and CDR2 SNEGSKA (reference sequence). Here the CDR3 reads CSAGDLSSGNTIYF. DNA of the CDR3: TGCAGTGCTGGAGATCTCAGCTCTGGAAACACCATATATTTT.

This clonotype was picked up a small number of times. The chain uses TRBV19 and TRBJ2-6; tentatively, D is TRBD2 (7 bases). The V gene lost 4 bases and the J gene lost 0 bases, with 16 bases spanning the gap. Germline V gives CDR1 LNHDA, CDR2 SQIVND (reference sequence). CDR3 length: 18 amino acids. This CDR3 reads CASSKGGSKFSGANVLTF. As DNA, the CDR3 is TGTGCCAGTAGTAAGGGGGGGTCTAAATTCTCTGGGGCCAACGTCCTGACTTTC. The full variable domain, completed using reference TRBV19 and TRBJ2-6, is DGGITQSPKYLFRKEGQNVTLSCEQNLNHDAMYWYRQDPGQGLRLIYYSQIVNDFQKGDIAEGYSVSREKKESFPLTVTSAQKNPTAFYLCASSKGGSKFSGANVLTFGAGSRLTVL.

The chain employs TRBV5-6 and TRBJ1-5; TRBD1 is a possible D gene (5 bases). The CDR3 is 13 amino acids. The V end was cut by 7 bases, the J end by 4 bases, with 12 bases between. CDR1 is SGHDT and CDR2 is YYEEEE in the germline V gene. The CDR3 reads CASRGRGNQPQHF. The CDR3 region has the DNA TGTGCCAGCCGAGGGAGGGGAAATCAGCCCCAGCATTTT.

CDR3 bases: TGTGCCAGCAGCCCGGACAGGGGGCTTAATGAGCAGTTCTTC. It codes for CASSPDRGLNEQFF. The V call is TRBV7-9, the J call TRBJ2-5; TRBD1 aligns across 11 bases. The DNA end favors TRBJ2-1, so the J call may be wrong. Germline CDR1 reads SEHNR; CDR2 reads FQNEAQ (reference sequence). The CDR3 runs 14 residues.

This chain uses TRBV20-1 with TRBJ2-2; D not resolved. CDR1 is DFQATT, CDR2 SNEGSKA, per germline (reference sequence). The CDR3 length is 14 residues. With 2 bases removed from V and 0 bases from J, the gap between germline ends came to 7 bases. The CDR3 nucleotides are TGCAGTGCTAGAACAATTACGAACACCGGGGAGCTGTTTTTT. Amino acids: CSARTITNTGELFF.

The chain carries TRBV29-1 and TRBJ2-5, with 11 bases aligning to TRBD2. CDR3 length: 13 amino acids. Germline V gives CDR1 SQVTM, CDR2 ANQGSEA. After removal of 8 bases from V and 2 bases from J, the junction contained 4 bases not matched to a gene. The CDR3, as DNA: TGCAGCAGTGGGACTAGCGGACAAGAGACCCAGTACTTC. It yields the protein CSSGTSGQETQYF.

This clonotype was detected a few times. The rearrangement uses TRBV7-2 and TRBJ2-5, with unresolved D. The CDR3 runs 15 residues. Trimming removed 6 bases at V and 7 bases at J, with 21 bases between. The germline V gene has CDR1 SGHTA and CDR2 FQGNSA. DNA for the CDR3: TGTGCCAGCAGTACGAAACCGGGCATGAGAGGGACCCAGTACTTC. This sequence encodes CASSTKPGMRGTQYF.

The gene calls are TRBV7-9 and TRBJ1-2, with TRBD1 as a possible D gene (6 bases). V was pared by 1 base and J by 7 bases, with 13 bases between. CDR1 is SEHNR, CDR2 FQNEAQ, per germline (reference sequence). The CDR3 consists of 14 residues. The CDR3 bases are TGTGCCAGCAGCTTAGAGGGGGGGGCGCTTGGCTACACCTTC. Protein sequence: CASSLEGGALGYTF. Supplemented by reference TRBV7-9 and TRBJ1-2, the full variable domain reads DTGVSQNPRHKITKRGQNVTFRCDPISEHNRLYWYRQTLGQGPEFLTYFQNEAQLEKSRLLSDRFSAERPKGSFSTLEIQRTEQGDSAMYLCASSLEGGALGYTFGSGTRLTVV.

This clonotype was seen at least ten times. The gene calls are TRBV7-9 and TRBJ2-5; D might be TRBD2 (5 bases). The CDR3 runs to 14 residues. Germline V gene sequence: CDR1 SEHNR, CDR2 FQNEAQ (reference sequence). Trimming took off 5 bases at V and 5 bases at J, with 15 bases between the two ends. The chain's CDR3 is CASSPTSAGETQYF. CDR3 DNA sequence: TGTGCCAGCAGCCCAACCTCGGCGGGTGAGACCCAGTACTTC.

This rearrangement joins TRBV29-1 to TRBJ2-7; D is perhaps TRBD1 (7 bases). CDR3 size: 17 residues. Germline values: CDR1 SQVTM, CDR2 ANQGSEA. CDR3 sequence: CSAREGARGRGPYEQYF. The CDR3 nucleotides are TGCAGTGCTAGAGAGGGGGCGCGGGGTCGGGGGCCCTACGAGCAGTACTTC.

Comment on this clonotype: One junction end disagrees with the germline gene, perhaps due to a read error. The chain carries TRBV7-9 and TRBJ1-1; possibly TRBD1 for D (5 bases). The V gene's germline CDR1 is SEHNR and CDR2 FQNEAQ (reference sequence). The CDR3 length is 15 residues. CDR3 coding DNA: TGTGCCAGCAGCTTAGCTTTTGGGGGGAACGCTGAAGCTTTCTTT. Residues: CASSLAFGGNAEAFF.

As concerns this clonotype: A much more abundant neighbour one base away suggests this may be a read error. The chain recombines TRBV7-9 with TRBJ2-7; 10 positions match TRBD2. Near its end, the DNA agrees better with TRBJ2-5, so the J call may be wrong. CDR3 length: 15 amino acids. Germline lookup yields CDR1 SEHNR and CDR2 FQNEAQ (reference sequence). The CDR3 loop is CASSLDLAGVGTQYF. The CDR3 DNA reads TGTGCCAGCAGCTTAGATCTAGCGGGAGTAGGGACCCAGTACTTC.

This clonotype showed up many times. The CDR3 DNA reads as TGTGCCAGCAGTGACAGGAGCCAACCGAACACTGAAGCTTTCTTT. Translation gives CASSDRSQPNTEAFF. The chain is built from TRBV6-1 and TRBJ1-1; D remains unclear. The CDR3 is 15 residues long. The ends were cut back, 3 bases at V and 1 base at J, with 12 bases in the middle. Germline CDR1 is MNHNS and CDR2 is SASEGT.

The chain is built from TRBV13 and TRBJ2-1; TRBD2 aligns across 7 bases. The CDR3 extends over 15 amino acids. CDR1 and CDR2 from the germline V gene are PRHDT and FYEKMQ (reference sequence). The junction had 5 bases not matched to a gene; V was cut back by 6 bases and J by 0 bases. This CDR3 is CASSPSGDSYNEQFF. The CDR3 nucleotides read TGTGCCAGCAGTCCTAGCGGAGACTCCTACAATGAGCAGTTCTTC.

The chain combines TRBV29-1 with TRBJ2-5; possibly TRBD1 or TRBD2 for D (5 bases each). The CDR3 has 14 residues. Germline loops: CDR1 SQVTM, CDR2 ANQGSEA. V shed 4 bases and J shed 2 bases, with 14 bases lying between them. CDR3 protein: CSVGGQGEQETQYF. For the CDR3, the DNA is TGCAGCGTTGGAGGTCAGGGAGAACAAGAGACCCAGTACTTC.

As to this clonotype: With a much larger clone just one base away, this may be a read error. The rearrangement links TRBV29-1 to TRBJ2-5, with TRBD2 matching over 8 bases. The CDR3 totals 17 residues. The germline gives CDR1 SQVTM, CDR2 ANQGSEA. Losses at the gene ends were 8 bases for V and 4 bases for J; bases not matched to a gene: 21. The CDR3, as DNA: TGCAGCACCGGGGGGGCCAGAGCCAACAAATGGCCAGAGACCCAGTACTTC. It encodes CSTGGARANKWPETQYF.

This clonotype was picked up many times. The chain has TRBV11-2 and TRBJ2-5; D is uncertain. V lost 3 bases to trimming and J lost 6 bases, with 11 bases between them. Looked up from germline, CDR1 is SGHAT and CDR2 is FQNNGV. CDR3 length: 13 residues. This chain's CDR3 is CASSLLGMKTQYF. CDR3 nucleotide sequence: TGTGCCAGCAGCTTGTTAGGGATGAAGACCCAGTACTTC.

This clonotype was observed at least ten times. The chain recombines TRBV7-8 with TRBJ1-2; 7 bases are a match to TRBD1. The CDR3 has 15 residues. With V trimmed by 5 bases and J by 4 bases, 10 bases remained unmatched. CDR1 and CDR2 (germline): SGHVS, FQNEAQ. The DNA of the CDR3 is TGTGCCAGCAGCCCCTATACAGGGGAGGTCTATGGCTACACCTTC. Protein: CASSPYTGEVYGYTF.